The source of this TCR beta chain is a study of CD8 T cells in ankylosing spondylitis. Germline assignment: CDR1 MNHNS and CDR2 SASEGT. V lost 7 bases and J lost 2, with 11 bases in between. The CDR3 has 13 amino acids. Overall study results and limits: Past studies reported some motif variants in reactive arthritis synovial fluid and blood.

Concerning this clonotype: Its antigen remains unidentified.

Generation of TCR beta libraries employed quantitative 5'-RACE incorporating molecular barcodes. Each CDR3 protein gets one entry after TCRdb re-called the 5' RACE reads with MiXCR. The sample includes roughly 280,000 distinct CDR3 sequences, 20% of them seen just once. The specimen was blood, either unsorted or a sorted T cell fraction (not recorded which). J is TRBJ2-5 and V is TRBV6-1; D may be TRBD2 (6 bases). This TCR came from a male donor with ankylosing spondylitis or in good health (not recorded which). Here the CDR3 DNA reads TGTGCCAGCACGAGGGGACTTCAAGAGACCCAGTACTTC. This gives the protein CASTRGLQETQYF.